Presented here are 24 T cell receptor beta chains from one specimen sequenced in a study of blood T cell repertoires in COVID-19. Only in-frame clones appear in the TCRdb table, and some are missing; sequencing was by immunoSEQ multiplex PCR. Of about 100,000 clones in the sample, 85% were seen once. The sample was peripheral blood. The origin of the receptors is a woman between 65 and 79 years old with active or convalescent COVID-19.

This chain links TRBV18 with TRBJ1-2; 12 bases fit TRBD1. CDR3 length equals 14 residues. Germline V gene data show CDR1 as KGHSH and CDR2 as LQKENI. J gave up 6 bases and V 2 bases, and 1 base lay outside the gene matches. DNA of the CDR3: TGTGCCAGCTCACCAGGGACAGGGGGCGATGGCTACACCTTC. Amino acids: CASSPGTGGDGYTF.

The chain has TRBV5-1 and TRBJ2-7; 7 bases agree with TRBD1. Unmatched junction bases numbered 6, after V lost 3 bases and J lost 3 bases. The CDR3 runs to 14 residues. Germline CDR1 reads SGHRS; CDR2 reads YFSETQ. The DNA of the CDR3 is TGCGCCAGCAGCTCGACAGGGAAAAGCTACGAGCAGTACTTC. Protein product: CASSSTGKSYEQYF.

This clone was counted once. This rearrangement joins TRBV5-6 to TRBJ1-6; D unresolved. Germline CDR1 SGHDT, CDR2 YYEEEE. V was cut by 0 bases and J by 10 bases, with 11 bases left in between. The CDR3 is 14 residues long. The CDR3 sequence: CASSLGQRESPLHF. The CDR3 nucleotides are TGTGCCAGCAGCTTGGGGCAACGGGAGTCACCCCTCCACTTT. Based on the CDR3 plus reference TRBV5-6 and TRBJ1-6, the full variable domain is DAGVTQSPTHLIKTRGQQVTLRCSPKSGHDTVSWYQQALGQGPQFIFQYYEEEERQRGNFPDRFSGHQFPNYSSELNVNALLLGDSALYLCASSLGQRESPLHFGNGTRLTVT.

The chain carries TRBV3-1 (or the pseudogene TRBV3-2) and TRBJ1-1, with 7 bases fitting TRBD1. CDR3 size: 19 residues. Germline V lookup: CDR1 LGHDT, CDR2 YNNKEL (reference sequence). J was trimmed by 4 bases and V by 4 bases; bases with no gene match: 21. CDR3 amino acids: CASSRKTSGGRTYSTEAFF. CDR3 nucleotides: TGTGCCAGCAGCCGGAAGACATCAGGGGGTAGGACTTATTCCACTGAAGCTTTCTTT.

This clone appeared a few times. The chain uses TRBV7-9 and TRBJ2-2; the match to TRBD2 covers 7 bases. This CDR3 has 16 amino acids. Germline CDR1 reads SEHNR; CDR2 reads FQNEAQ (reference sequence). V was clipped by 7 bases and J by 1 base; unmatched bases: 9. In DNA form, the CDR3 reads TGTGCCAGCACCCGAAGGACGGGGGGGAACACCGGGGAGCTGTTTTTT. As protein: CASTRRTGGNTGELFF.

This chain uses TRBV19 with TRBJ1-5, with 9 bases matching TRBD1. The CDR3 spans 16 residues. V was pared by 5 bases and J by 2 bases, with 7 bases of the junction left unmatched. The germline V gene has CDR1 LNHDA and CDR2 SQIVND (reference sequence). The CDR3 sequence: CASSPGTGSGNQPQHF. In DNA, the CDR3 is TGTGCCAGTAGTCCCGGGACAGGGTCGGGCAATCAGCCCCAGCATTTT.

The rearrangement links TRBV11-2 to TRBJ2-3; a weak D match, TRBD2 (6 bases). This CDR3 region has 14 residues. V lost 5 bases to trimming and J lost 5 bases, with 14 bases between them. Germline V CDR1 and CDR2: SGHAT, FQNNGV. This CDR3 is CASSPRVAEDTQYF. The CDR3 DNA is TGTGCCAGCAGCCCCCGGGTAGCGGAAGATACGCAGTATTTT.

The V gene is TRBV30, the J gene TRBJ2-3; 10 bases map to TRBD2. The V segment lost 1 base and the J segment 0 bases; nucleotides outside the gene matches: 4. Germline CDR1 GTSNPN, CDR2 SVGIG (reference sequence). The CDR3 contains 16 residues. CDR3 protein: CAWSAKTSGSTDTQYF. Written as DNA, the CDR3 is TGTGCCTGGAGTGCTAAGACTAGCGGGAGCACAGATACGCAGTATTTT.

This clone was seen once. The J gene is TRBJ2-1, the V gene TRBV5-1, with 11 nucleotides matching TRBD2. V gave up 6 bases and J gave up 10 bases; unmatched junction bases: 9. CDR3 length: 14 residues. Germline V gene data show CDR1 as SGHRS and CDR2 as YFSETQ. Here the CDR3 DNA reads TGCGCCAGCAAGGGGACTAGCGGCCTTGAGGAGCAGTTCTTC. Its translation: CASKGTSGLEEQFF.

The chain recombines TRBV7-9 with TRBJ2-3, with a possible D match to TRBD2 (6 bases). Germline V CDR1 and CDR2: SEHNR, FQNEAQ (reference sequence). V lost 6 bases and J 2 bases, leaving 15 bases between the germline ends. CDR3 length: 15 residues. The CDR3 coding sequence is TGTGCCAGCAGTCGTATGAGGACTAACACAGATACGCAGTATTTT. Its protein is CASSRMRTNTDTQYF.

A word on this clone: In the same sample, other DNA sequences code for this CDR3. This chain joins TRBV5-1 and TRBJ2-1; D perhaps matches TRBD2 (7 bases). The CDR3 runs 17 residues. CDR1 SGHRS and CDR2 YFSETQ come from the germline V gene. V shed 0 bases and J shed 4 bases, with 17 bases lying between them. The CDR3 region is CASSLGRGANLYNEQFF. CDR3 sequence (DNA): TGCGCCAGCAGCTTGGGTCGGGGGGCCAACCTATACAATGAGCAGTTCTTC.

The chain joins TRBV6-1 to TRBJ2-2; perhaps TRBD1 as D (5 bases). The V gene's germline CDR1 is MNHNS and CDR2 SASEGT. V lost 4 bases and J lost 3, with 15 bases in between. The CDR3 totals 16 residues. CDR3: CASSVYGRVDTGELFF. CDR3 coding DNA: TGTGCCAGCAGTGTGTATGGCAGGGTCGACACCGGGGAGCTGTTTTTT.

The gene calls are TRBV30 and TRBJ2-4, with 8 bases lining up with TRBD1. Losses at the gene ends were 8 bases for V and 6 bases for J; bases not matched to a gene: 9. Germline assignment: CDR1 GTSNPN and CDR2 SVGIG (reference sequence). The CDR3 contains 13 residues. CDR3 residues: CALLQGGVNIQYF. The CDR3, as DNA: TGTGCCCTGTTACAGGGGGGAGTAAACATTCAGTACTTC.

V gene TRBV14 combines with J gene TRBJ1-5; D remains unclear. Looked up from germline, CDR1 is SGHDN and CDR2 is FVKESK. The CDR3 length is 10 residues. Trimming pared 6 bases from V and 7 bases from J, leaving 4 bases between. Here the CDR3 reads CASRGQPQHF. CDR3 nucleotides: TGTGCCAGCAGGGGCCAGCCCCAGCATTTT.

The chain recombines TRBV24-1 with TRBJ2-2; tentatively, D is TRBD1 (5 bases). Germline V gives CDR1 KGHDR, CDR2 SFDVKD. This CDR3 region has 14 residues. Between the trimmed V and J ends, which lost 4 bases and 4 bases, there was a span of 9 bases. Written as DNA, the CDR3 is TGTGCCACCAGTGAGCAGGGAAGCACCGGGGAGCTGTTTTTT. Translating it yields CATSEQGSTGELFF.

V usage is TRBV3-1 (or the pseudogene TRBV3-2) and J usage is TRBJ2-3; D remains unclear. The V end lost 3 bases, the J end lost 6 bases, and 10 bases lay between the germline ends. Per the germline V gene, CDR1 is LGHDT and CDR2 is YNNKEL (reference sequence). This CDR3 has 13 residues. The CDR3 loop reads CASSHVSLDTQYF. The DNA of the CDR3 is TGTGCCAGCAGCCATGTCTCCCTGGATACGCAGTATTTT.

The chain joins TRBV5-1 to TRBJ2-1, with 10 bases identical to TRBD2. The CDR3 covers 15 residues. Per the germline V gene, CDR1 is SGHRS and CDR2 is YFSETQ. V trimming: 4 bases; J trimming: 3 bases; junction bases outside the gene matches: 4. The DNA for the CDR3 is TGCGCCAGCAGCCCTCGGACTAGCGGCTACAATGAGCAGTTCTTC. It yields the protein CASSPRTSGYNEQFF.

The chain links TRBV5-1 to TRBJ2-7, with 9 bases fitting TRBD1. The V segment lost 4 bases and the J segment 5 bases; nucleotides outside the gene matches: 4. Germline CDR1 reads SGHRS; CDR2 reads YFSETQ. This CDR3 has 13 amino acids. In nucleotides, the CDR3 is TGCGCCAGCAGCAACACAGGGGGCAACGAGCAGTACTTC. Its translation is CASSNTGGNEQYF.

This clone was counted a single time. The rearrangement links TRBV10-3 to TRBJ2-1; 7 nucleotides match TRBD2. Germline V gives CDR1 ENHRY, CDR2 SYGVKD. The CDR3 covers 13 residues. V shed 6 bases, J shed 5 bases, and the junction held 4 bases outside the gene matches. CDR3 loop: CAIRGLADNEQFF. The CDR3 DNA is TGTGCCATCAGGGGGCTAGCGGACAATGAGCAGTTCTTC.

This clone was detected once. The chain links TRBV6-6 to TRBJ1-4, with 9 positions matching TRBD1. The CDR3 runs 13 residues. The junction had 1 base not matched to a gene; V was cut back by 6 bases and J by 5 bases. CDR1 and CDR2 from the germline V gene are MNHNY and SVGAGI (reference sequence). The CDR3 bases are TGTGCCAGCAGCGGGACAGGGAATGAAAAACTGTTTTTT. This translates into CASSGTGNEKLFF.

This clone was picked up one time. The rearrangement joins TRBV15 to TRBJ2-1; maybe TRBD2 (5 bases). Germline values: CDR1 LNHNV, CDR2 YYDKDF (reference sequence). V lost 0 bases, J lost 0 bases, and 12 bases lay in between. The CDR3 is 17 amino acids. CDR3 loop: CATSREGSAGSYNEQFF. The CDR3 region has the DNA TGTGCCACCAGCAGAGAGGGGAGCGCAGGCTCCTACAATGAGCAGTTCTTC.

CDR3 region: CASSQGLVGSTDTQYF. DNA of the CDR3: TGTGCCAGCAGCCAGGGACTAGTGGGTAGCACAGATACGCAGTATTTT. The V and J genes are TRBV5-4 and TRBJ2-3; 8 nucleotides agree with TRBD2. The J segment lost 0 bases and the V segment lost 4 bases, leaving 7 bases of the junction unmatched. Germline V lookup: CDR1 SGHNT, CDR2 YYREEE (reference sequence). This CDR3 is built from 16 residues.

This sequence joins TRBV6-5 and TRBJ2-4; D may be TRBD1 (7 bases). The CDR3 totals 14 residues. Germline CDR1 is MNHEY and CDR2 is SVGAGI. Trimming cost V 2 bases and J 8 bases, with 13 bases left between them. CDR3: CASSYASRGDIQYF. In nucleotides, the CDR3 is TGTGCCAGCAGTTACGCATCCAGGGGGGACATTCAGTACTTC.

This chain's CDR3 is CASSGQGGLPLHF. The CDR3 nucleotides read TGTGCCAGTAGTGGACAGGGAGGGTTACCCCTCCACTTT. This chain uses TRBV19 with TRBJ1-6; 8 bases align to TRBD1. CDR1 is LNHDA and CDR2 is SQIVND in the germline V gene (reference sequence). CDR3 length: 13 amino acids. Unmatched junction bases numbered 6, after V lost 5 bases and J lost 12 bases.